The 21 T cell receptor beta chains below were found in one sample sequenced in a study of T cells after yellow fever vaccination. TCRdb reprocessed the 5' RACE reads via MiXCR and lists one record per CDR3 protein. This sample yields around 100,000 distinct CDR3 sequences, of which under 6.5% are seen a single time; more than 40% belongs to the top ten. The sample in question was CD8+ T cells sorted from PBMCs, obtained 10 days after the yellow fever booster vaccination. The receptors stem from a man in his late teens or twenties who received the YFV17D yellow fever vaccine.

The V call is TRBV25-1, the J call TRBJ1-4; 8 bases line up with TRBD1. Germline V lookup: CDR1 MGHDK, CDR2 SYGVNS. CDR3 length: 14 residues. The ends lost 4 bases at V and 12 bases at J; junction bases unmatched: 10. CDR3 nucleotides: TGTGCCAGCAGTGGGTGGCAGGGGGCAGGTCAACTGTTTTTT. This translates into CASSGWQGAGQLFF.

This clonotype has ten or more counts. V usage is TRBV6-2 or TRBV6-3 and J usage is TRBJ2-2, with D possibly matching TRBD1 (5 bases). The ends were cut back, 6 bases at V and 2 bases at J, with 10 bases in the middle. Germline V lookup: CDR1 MNHEY, CDR2 SVGEGT. The length of the CDR3 is 14 residues. CDR3 sequence (DNA): TGTGCCAGCAGCTCAGGGTTTAACACCGGGGAGCTGTTTTTT. Translating it yields CASSSGFNTGELFF.

The table lists this clonotype with a few counts. The chain carries TRBV15 and TRBJ2-2, with D uncertain. V was clipped by 0 bases and J by 5 bases, with 7 bases between them. Germline CDR1 LNHNV, CDR2 YYDKDF (reference sequence). The CDR3 runs 14 residues. The CDR3 DNA reads as TGTGCCACCAGCAGAGATCGGAATACCGGGGAGCTGTTTTTT. Amino acid sequence: CATSRDRNTGELFF.

This clonotype was observed a handful of times. This CDR3 is CASSLIGNEQYF. The CDR3 nucleotides are TGTGCCAGCAGTTTAATCGGGAACGAGCAGTACTTC. The chain links TRBV12-3 or TRBV12-4 to TRBJ2-7, with a weak D call TRBD2 (5 bases). The CDR3 is made up of 12 amino acids. The V end lost 2 bases, the J end lost 5 bases, and 7 bases lay between the germline ends.

This clonotype was observed a few times. The chain employs TRBV12-3 or TRBV12-4 and TRBJ2-3; 7 bases line up with TRBD2. V shed 7 bases, J shed 0 bases, and the junction held 7 bases outside the gene matches. This CDR3 is built from 15 residues. The CDR3 DNA sequence: TGTGCCAGCATCGTGGGCGGGGGAAGCACAGATACGCAGTATTTT. It translates to CASIVGGGSTDTQYF.

This clonotype occurred a few times. The rearrangement links TRBV28 to TRBJ2-2, with D perhaps matching TRBD1 or TRBD2 (5 bases each). Germline V gives CDR1 MDHEN, CDR2 SYDVKM. The CDR3 has 13 amino acids. V lost 5 bases to trimming and J lost 6 bases, with 10 bases between them. The CDR3 sequence: CASSEGLAGELFF. In DNA, the CDR3 is TGTGCCAGCAGTGAGGGGCTTGCCGGGGAGCTGTTTTTT.

The V call is TRBV7-2, the J call TRBJ2-2; 12 bases agree with TRBD1. This CDR3 spans 16 amino acids. The V segment lost 5 bases and the J segment 6 bases; nucleotides outside the gene matches: 7. CDR1 and CDR2 from the germline V gene are SGHTA and FQGNSA. The CDR3 loop is CASSARDRGLAGELFF. In DNA form, the CDR3 reads TGTGCCAGCAGCGCCCGGGACAGGGGGCTAGCCGGGGAGCTGTTTTTT. Full variable domain (remainder filled in from reference TRBV7-2 and TRBJ2-2): GAGVSQSPSNKVTEKGKDVELRCDPISGHTALYWYRQSLGQGLEFLIYFQGNSAPDKSGLPSDRFSAERTGGSVSTLTIQRTQQEDSAVYLCASSARDRGLAGELFFGEGSRLTVL.

The chain couples TRBV7-8 to TRBJ2-6; TRBD1 matches at 9 bases. Looked up from germline, CDR1 is SGHVS and CDR2 is FQNEAQ. Trimming cost V 5 bases and J 0 bases; bases outside gene matches: 5. The CDR3 extends over 17 amino acids. This CDR3 is CASSVGTGSSGANVLTF. The CDR3 DNA sequence: TGTGCCAGCAGCGTCGGGACAGGGAGCTCTGGGGCCAACGTCCTGACTTTC. The entire variable domain, with the rest obtained from reference TRBV7-8 and TRBJ2-6, is as follows: GAGVSQSPRYKVAKRGQDVALRCDPISGHVSLFWYQQALGQGPEFLTYFQNEAQLDKSGLPSDRFFAERPEGSVSTLKIQRTQQEDSAVYLCASSVGTGSSGANVLTFGAGSRLTVL.

The sample holds many counts of this clonotype. The genes are TRBV19 and TRBJ2-3; tentative D call: TRBD2 (6 bases). CDR3 length equals 16 residues. Germline values: CDR1 LNHDA, CDR2 SQIVND (reference sequence). The V end was cut by 6 bases, the J end by 0 bases, with 16 bases between. This chain's CDR3 is CASSGPAGSSTDTQYF. The CDR3 DNA follows: TGTGCCAGTAGCGGTCCGGCGGGGTCTAGCACAGATACGCAGTATTTT.

J is TRBJ1-2 and V is TRBV4-1; D is perhaps TRBD1 (5 bases). This CDR3 has 14 residues. Trimming took 4 bases from V and 0 from J, leaving 9 bases between them. The germline gives CDR1 MGHRA, CDR2 YSYEKL. For the CDR3, the DNA is TGCGCCAGCAGCCCGAGGGGATCTAACTATGGCTACACCTTC. This sequence encodes CASSPRGSNYGYTF.

This clonotype was counted only a few times. This chain joins TRBV20-1 and TRBJ2-7; D is tentatively TRBD1 or TRBD2 (6 bases each). Germline loops: CDR1 DFQATT, CDR2 SNEGSKA (reference sequence). The CDR3 is 14 amino acids. V lost 6 bases and J 4 bases, leaving 19 bases between the germline ends. The CDR3 is CSAIQGSGRYEQYV. The CDR3 coding sequence is TGCAGTGCCATACAGGGTAGCGGTCGGTACGAGCAGTACGTC.

The sample holds a few counts of this clonotype. V gene TRBV7-8 combines with J gene TRBJ2-2, with TRBD1 identical over 7 bases. With 0 bases clipped from V and 3 bases from J, the junction kept 1 base outside the gene matches. Germline V CDR1 and CDR2: SGHVS, FQNEAQ. CDR3 length equals 15 residues. CDR3 bases: TGTGCCAGCAGCTTAGCGGGACAGCACACCGGGGAGCTGTTTTTT. Protein: CASSLAGQHTGELFF. The whole variable domain, remainder taken from reference TRBV7-8 and TRBJ2-2, is GAGVSQSPRYKVAKRGQDVALRCDPISGHVSLFWYQQALGQGPEFLTYFQNEAQLDKSGLPSDRFFAERPEGSVSTLKIQRTQQEDSAVYLCASSLAGQHTGELFFGEGSRLTVL.

The rearrangement links TRBV9 to TRBJ2-1; D gene unclear. This CDR3 contains 10 residues. V lost 7 bases and J 10 bases, leaving 9 bases between the germline ends. The germline V gene encodes CDR1 SGDLS and CDR2 YYNGEE. The DNA for the CDR3 is TGTGCCAGCTCCGGTACGGAGCAGTTCTTC. It is translated as CASSGTEQFF.

This clonotype was detected many times. The chain uses TRBV6-5 and TRBJ2-1, with unresolved D. Trimming took 6 bases from V and 8 from J, leaving 11 bases between them. The germline CDR1 and CDR2 sequences are MNHEY and SVGAGI. The CDR3 runs to 12 residues. CDR3 nucleotides: TGTGCCAGCAGCGCATTATCGGATGAGCAGTTCTTC. Its translation is CASSALSDEQFF.

This clonotype appeared a few times. V usage is TRBV2 and J usage is TRBJ1-5; a possible D gene is TRBD1 (6 bases). Germline CDR1 and CDR2: SNHLY and FYNNEI. The ends were cut back, 6 bases at V and 0 bases at J, with 15 bases in the middle. This CDR3 is 16 amino acids long. The CDR3 DNA follows: TGTGCCAGCAGGGACGGCAGGGGTCGTAGCAATCAGCCCCAGCATTTT. As protein: CASRDGRGRSNQPQHF.

Only a few counts were recorded for this clonotype. This rearrangement joins TRBV7-9 to TRBJ1-2; TRBD1 aligns across 12 bases. The CDR3 is made up of 14 amino acids. Germline trimming cut 6 bases from V and 9 bases from J; bases unmatched to any gene: 8. Germline lookup yields CDR1 SEHNR and CDR2 FQNEAQ (reference sequence). The CDR3 DNA reads TGTGCCAGCAGACGGGACAGGGGGCTGAGACGCTACACCTTC. It translates to CASRRDRGLRRYTF.

V gene TRBV20-1 combines with J gene TRBJ1-1, with no clear D. This CDR3 region has 13 residues. The germline gives CDR1 DFQATT, CDR2 SNEGSKA (reference sequence). V gave up 0 bases and J gave up 0 bases, with 5 bases separating them. This chain's CDR3 is CSARDQVNTEAFF. CDR3 nucleotides: TGCAGTGCTAGAGATCAAGTGAACACTGAAGCTTTCTTT.

Many counts were recorded for this clonotype. The rearrangement links TRBV4-3 to TRBJ2-2; the D gene is possibly TRBD1 (5 bases). The V end lost 4 bases, the J end lost 3 bases, and 24 bases lay between the germline ends. CDR3 length: 19 amino acids. Germline V gene lookup returns CDR1 LGHNA and CDR2 YSLEER. The DNA of the CDR3 is TGCGCCAGCAGCCCCCACCGGAGCACAGGCCCATGGGACACCGGGGAGCTGTTTTTT. Amino acid sequence: CASSPHRSTGPWDTGELFF.

The rearrangement links TRBV30 to TRBJ2-2; D gene uncertain. V was clipped by 7 bases and J by 6 bases, with 12 bases between them. This CDR3 region has 12 residues. Per germline, CDR1 GTSNPN and CDR2 SVGIG (reference sequence). CDR3 DNA sequence: TGTGCCTCCGGCCAGGCCGCCGGGGAGCTGTTTTTT. It codes for CASGQAAGELFF.

In its sample, this clonotype was seen a few times. The rearrangement joins TRBV4-3 to TRBJ2-5; D unresolved. CDR3 length: 16 amino acids. Trimming left V 0 bases short and J 1 base short, with 12 bases between. The germline CDR1 and CDR2 sequences are LGHNA and YSLEER. The CDR3 loop is CASSQDLGRTQETQYF. In DNA, the CDR3 is TGCGCCAGCAGCCAAGATCTAGGTCGGACCCAAGAGACCCAGTACTTC.

This clonotype was recorded a few times. The chain combines TRBV3-1 with TRBJ2-7; 7 nucleotides align to TRBD1. Germline V gene sequence: CDR1 LGHDT, CDR2 YNNKEL (reference sequence). J gave up 3 bases and V 1 base, and 6 bases lay outside the gene matches. This CDR3 comprises 15 residues. CDR3 DNA: TGTGCCAGCAGCCAAGGGACAGGTATCTACTACGAGCAGTACGTC. It encodes CASSQGTGIYYEQYV.